A selection of T cell receptor beta chains follows, all from one sample in a study of human T cells and chemical hapten exposure. MiXCR, applied by TCRdb to the RACE reads, yields one record per CDR3 protein. This sample has a few hundred thousand distinct CDR3 sequences, with 5.5% found just once. Sequencing used whole blood, obtained in connection with sensitization to the hapten diphenylcyclopropenone (DPC). The receptors stem from a woman aged 18-29 years with alopecia areata. Some clones in this sample may be carry-over from other donors' samples. The CDR3 runs from the conserved cysteine through the conserved F or W. Fields, in order: clone size, V gene, D gene, J gene, CDR3 protein, CDR3 DNA. The D gene is left open where the match is weak. Not all rows give a size; the values are once, few, many and, for expanded clones, a class.

.	TRBV18	.	TRBJ1-1	CASSPYFMAAGTEAFF	TGTGCCAGCTCACCTTACTTCATGGCGGCAGGGACTGAAGCTTTCTTT
.	TRBV7-9	.	TRBJ1-6	CASSLGREKGSPLHF	TGTGCCAGCAGCTTAGGCAGGGAGAAGGGATCACCCCTCCACTTT
many	TRBV10-3	.	TRBJ2-7	CAISEGLSGEQYF	TGTGCCATCAGTGAGGGTTTATCTGGCGAGCAGTACTTC
many	TRBV12-3/TRBV12-4	.	TRBJ2-1	CASRSSWGNEQFF	TGTGCCAGCAGATCTAGTTGGGGCAATGAGCAGTTCTTC
few	TRBV7-2	.	TRBJ1-5	CASSFWGVQGQPQHF	TGTGCCAGCAGCTTTTGGGGGGTTCAGGGTCAGCCCCAGCATTTT
.	TRBV15	.	TRBJ1-6	CATSSGQTLASPLHF	TGTGCCACCAGCAGCGGACAGACACTTGCTTCACCCCTCCACTTT
few	TRBV12-3/TRBV12-4	TRBD2	TRBJ2-3	CASKERLAGPTDTQYF	TGTGCCAGCAAAGAAAGGCTAGCGGGGCCCACAGATACGCAGTATTTT
many	TRBV7-9	.	TRBJ2-7	CASSSRDGSSYEQYF	TGTGCCAGCAGCTCCCGGGACGGAAGCTCCTACGAGCAGTACTTC
many	TRBV6-2/TRBV6-3	.	TRBJ1-5	CASSYSGARSNQPQHF	TGTGCCAGCAGTTATAGTGGGGCCCGAAGCAATCAGCCCCAGCATTTT
.	TRBV7-8	.	TRBJ1-4	CASSPGKNEKLFF	TGTGCCAGCAGCCCAGGGAAGAATGAAAAACTGTTTTTT
.	TRBV6-2/TRBV6-3	TRBD1	TRBJ1-2	CASSPRGTGTLLGYTF	TGTGCCAGCAGTCCCCGAGGGACAGGGACCTTACTTGGCTACACCTTC
few	TRBV4-3	TRBD2	TRBJ2-5	CASSLTLTGGEETQYF	TGCGCCAGCAGCCTGACCCTAACGGGGGGGGAAGAGACCCAGTACTTC
.	TRBV20-1	.	TRBJ1-1	CSASSLQDTEAFF	TGCAGTGCTAGTTCCCTCCAGGACACTGAAGCTTTCTTT
few	TRBV20-1	TRBD2	TRBJ2-3	CSARDDGGASDTQYF	TGCAGTGCTAGAGACGACGGGGGGGCATCAGATACGCAGTATTTT
few	TRBV18	.	TRBJ2-7	CASSPGVNYEQYF	TGTGCCAGCTCACCAGGAGTTAACTACGAGCAGTACTTC
many	TRBV7-9	.	TRBJ2-5	CASSTVFQTQYF	TGTGCCAGCAGCACCGTTTTTCAGACCCAGTACTTC
many	TRBV6-5	.	TRBJ1-2	CASSYSAGTYGYTF	TGTGCCAGCAGTTACTCGGCGGGGACCTATGGCTACACCTTC
.	TRBV6-5	TRBD1	TRBJ2-3	CASSPRGQDTQYF	TGTGCCAGCAGCCCCAGGGGGCAAGATACGCAGTATTTT
many	TRBV10-3	TRBD1	TRBJ2-3	CAIRGTGGIDTQYF	TGTGCCATCAGGGGGACAGGGGGCATCGATACGCAGTATTTT
.	TRBV2	.	TRBJ1-3	CASSPQVSGNTIYF	TGTGCCAGCAGTCCACAGGTCTCTGGAAACACCATATATTTT
few	TRBV11-2	.	TRBJ2-3	CASSRGRSTDTQYF	TGTGCCAGCAGCCGGGGACGAAGCACAGATACGCAGTATTTT
.	TRBV18	TRBD2	TRBJ2-4	CASRRIAGENIQYF	TGTGCCAGCCGGAGAATAGCGGGGGAAAACATTCAGTACTTC
many	TRBV6-4	TRBD1	TRBJ2-3	CASSDGTGSTDTQYF	TGTGCCAGCAGTGACGGGACAGGTAGCACAGATACGCAGTATTTT
.	TRBV7-8	.	TRBJ2-3	CASSLHGTDTQYF	TGTGCCAGCAGCTTACACGGCACAGATACGCAGTATTTT
few	TRBV7-9	.	TRBJ1-1	CASSLLEQNTEAFF	TGTGCCAGCAGCTTACTGGAGCAGAACACTGAAGCTTTCTTT
.	TRBV14	TRBD1	TRBJ2-5	CASSLFRDSQETQYF	TGTGCCAGCAGCCTTTTCCGGGACAGCCAAGAGACCCAGTACTTC
.	TRBV5-1	.	TRBJ1-1	CASSPAGGGWAEAFF	TGCGCCAGCAGCCCCGCGGGGGGTGGATGGGCTGAAGCTTTCTTT
few	TRBV3-1	.	TRBJ1-2	CASSQIGNYGYTF	TGTGCCAGCAGCCAAATAGGGAACTATGGCTACACCTTC